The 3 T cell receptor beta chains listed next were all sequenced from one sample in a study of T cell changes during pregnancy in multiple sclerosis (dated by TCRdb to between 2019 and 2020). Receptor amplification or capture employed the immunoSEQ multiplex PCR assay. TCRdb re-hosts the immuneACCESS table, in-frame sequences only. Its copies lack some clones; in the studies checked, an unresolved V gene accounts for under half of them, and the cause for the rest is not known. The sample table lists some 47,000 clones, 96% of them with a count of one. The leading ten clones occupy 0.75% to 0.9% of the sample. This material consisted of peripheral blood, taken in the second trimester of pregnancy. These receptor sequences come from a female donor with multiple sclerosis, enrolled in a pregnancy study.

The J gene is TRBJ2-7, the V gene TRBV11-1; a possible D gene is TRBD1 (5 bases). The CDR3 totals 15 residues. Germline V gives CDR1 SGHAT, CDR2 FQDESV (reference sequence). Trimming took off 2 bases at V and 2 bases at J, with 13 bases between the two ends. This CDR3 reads CASSLYRNIAYEQYF. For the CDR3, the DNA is TGTGCCAGCAGCTTATACAGGAATATAGCCTACGAGCAGTACTTC.

CDR3 sequence reads: CASSVGGGQRNEQFF. CDR3 nucleotides: TGTGCCAGCAGCGTAGGTGGGGGACAGAGGAATGAGCAGTTCTTC. The genes are TRBV9 and TRBJ2-1, with 7 bases identical to TRBD1. Per the germline V gene, CDR1 is SGDLS and CDR2 is YYNGEE. CDR3 length equals 15 residues. The V and J ends lost 0 bases and 7 bases, in that order; junction bases with no gene match: 7.

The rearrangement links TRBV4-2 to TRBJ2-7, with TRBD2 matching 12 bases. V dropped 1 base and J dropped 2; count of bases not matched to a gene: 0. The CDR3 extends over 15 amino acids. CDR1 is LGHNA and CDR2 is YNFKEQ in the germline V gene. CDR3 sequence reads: CASSQGLAGAYEQYF. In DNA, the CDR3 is TGTGCCAGCAGCCAAGGACTAGCGGGAGCCTACGAGCAGTACTTC.